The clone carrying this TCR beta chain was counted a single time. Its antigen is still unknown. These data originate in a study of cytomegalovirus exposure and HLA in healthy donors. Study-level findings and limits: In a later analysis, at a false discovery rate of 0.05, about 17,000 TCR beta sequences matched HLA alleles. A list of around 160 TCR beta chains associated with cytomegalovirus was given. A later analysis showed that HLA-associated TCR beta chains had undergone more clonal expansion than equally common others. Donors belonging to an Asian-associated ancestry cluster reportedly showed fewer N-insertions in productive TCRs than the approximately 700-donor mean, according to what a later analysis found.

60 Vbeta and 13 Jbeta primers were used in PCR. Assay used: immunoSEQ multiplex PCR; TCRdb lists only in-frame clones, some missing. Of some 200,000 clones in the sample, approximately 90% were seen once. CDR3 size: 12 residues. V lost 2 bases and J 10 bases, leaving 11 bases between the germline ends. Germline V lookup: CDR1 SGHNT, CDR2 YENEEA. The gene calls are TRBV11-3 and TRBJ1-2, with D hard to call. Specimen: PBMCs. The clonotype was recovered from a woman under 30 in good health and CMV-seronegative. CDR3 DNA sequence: TGTGCCAGCAGCTTAAGTGGCCTTGTCTACACCTTC. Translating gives CASSLSGLVYTF.